The source of this T cell receptor (beta chain) is a study of T cell responses to AZD1222 COVID-19 vaccine. Study as a whole: Pooled in the analysis were second doses at about 4 or about 12 weeks.

This CDR3 has 14 residues. Trimming removed 10 bases at V and 8 bases at J, with 23 bases between. Germline loops: CDR1 MNHNY, CDR2 SVGAGI (reference sequence). Clones were read by immunoSEQ multiplex PCR, and TCRdb kept only the in-frame ones, dropping some. Altogether about 96,000 clones are present, about nine tenths being singletons, with the ten largest covering roughly 1.7%. The chain recombines TRBV6-6 with TRBJ1-2; a possible D gene is TRBD1 (6 bases). This TCR derives from an adult in good health. Sample: peripheral blood, taken on day 0 of AZD1222 vaccination. For the CDR3, the DNA is TGTGCCATCCAAAACAGGGCCCGAATTGGGGGCTACACCTTC. This encodes CAIQNRARIGGYTF.